One and the same sample provided the 6 T cell receptor beta chains below, sequenced in a study of OX40 agonist ivuxolimab in advanced cancers. Profiling relied on immunoSEQ multiplex PCR, and the TCRdb table lists in-frame clones only, not all of them. The table records 55,000 to 75,000 clones, roughly nine tenths of them present only once. The sample in question was CD4+ or CD8+ T cells sorted from blood, obtained in a trial of the OX40 agonist ivuxolimab. These receptors originate from an adult with an advanced solid tumor such as melanoma, head and neck, liver or kidney cancer.

The CDR3 region is CASSARESNYEQYF. In DNA form, the CDR3 reads TGCGCCAGCAGCGCCCGGGAGTCGAACTACGAGCAGTACTTC. The rearrangement uses TRBV4-1 and TRBJ2-7; D possibly corresponds to TRBD2 (6 bases). Deletions cut 5 bases from V and 3 bases from J, with 14 bases between. Germline lookup yields CDR1 MGHRA and CDR2 YSYEKL. The CDR3 spans 14 residues.

This chain connects TRBV10-2 to TRBJ1-4, with 8 bases aligning to TRBD1. Germline CDR1 and CDR2: WSHSY and SAAADI. V shed 6 bases, J shed 5 bases, and the junction held 8 bases outside the gene matches. This CDR3 has 15 amino acids. The DNA of the CDR3 is TGCGCCAGCAGCGAGGACAGGGATCAAAATGAAAAACTGTTTTTT. Protein product: CASSEDRDQNEKLFF.

This clone was recorded only once. The chain is built from TRBV28 and TRBJ1-3, with 7 bases fitting TRBD1. V lost 7 bases, J lost 0 bases, and 6 bases stayed unmatched. Germline V gene lookup returns CDR1 MDHEN and CDR2 SYDVKM. The CDR3 extends over 15 amino acids. In nucleotides, the CDR3 is TGTGCCAGCACCGCAGGGGGGGCCTCTGGAAACACCATATATTTT. Amino acids: CASTAGGASGNTIYF.

The CDR3 nucleotides read TGTGCCAGCAGCTTGGGTCCCGGGACCGGGGAGCTGTTTTTT. Its translation: CASSLGPGTGELFF. The V call is TRBV7-2, the J call TRBJ2-2; D remains unclear. Germline V CDR1 and CDR2: SGHTA, FQGNSA. This CDR3 region has 14 residues. Trimming took off 3 bases at V and 5 bases at J, with 10 bases between the two ends.

This chain joins TRBV28 and TRBJ2-3, with 7 bases fitting TRBD2. Germline V gives CDR1 MDHEN, CDR2 SYDVKM. This CDR3 comprises 12 residues. After removal of 6 bases from V and 5 bases from J, the junction contained 2 bases not matched to a gene. Here the CDR3 DNA reads TGTGCCAGCAGCCCGGGGGGAGATACGCAGTATTTT. This encodes CASSPGGDTQYF. The full variable domain, completed using reference TRBV28 and TRBJ2-3, is DVKVTQSSRYLVKRTGEKVFLECVQDMDHENMFWYRQDPGLGLRLIYFSYDVKMKEKGDIPEGYSVSREKKERFSLILESASTNQTSMYLCASSPGGDTQYFGPGTRLTVL.

The gene calls are TRBV4-3 and TRBJ1-4; perhaps TRBD1 as D (5 bases). The V gene lost 0 bases and the J gene lost 7 bases, with 21 bases spanning the gap. Germline V lookup: CDR1 LGHNA, CDR2 YSLEER. CDR3 size: 18 residues. The chain's CDR3 is CASSQDRSTLGEGEKLFF. The CDR3 region has the DNA TGCGCCAGCAGCCAAGATCGGTCTACGTTAGGGGAGGGTGAAAAACTGTTTTTT.